The T cell receptor (beta chain) under discussion was sequenced for a study of blood T cell repertoires in COVID-19. Study background: Sources were T cells, B-cell-depleted T cells, or PBMCs; the material itself was cDNA or gDNA.

V shed 6 bases and J shed 4 bases, with 17 bases lying between them. The V gene's germline CDR1 is LNHDA and CDR2 SQIVND (reference sequence). This CDR3 has 15 amino acids. TCRdb's copy holds only in-frame clones and misses some; the assay was immunoSEQ multiplex PCR. Of 100,000 to 140,000 clones in the sample, 89% were seen once. This receptor was identified in a man aged 35 to 55 with active or convalescent COVID-19. This chain joins TRBV19 and TRBJ2-3, with D unresolved. Sequencing used peripheral blood. CDR3 amino acids: CASRSPSRWPDTQYF. CDR3 DNA: TGTGCCAGTAGGTCCCCTTCCAGGTGGCCAGATACGCAGTATTTT.